The TCR beta chain described here comes from a study of T cells in Graves' hyperthyroidism and ophthalmopathy. From germline, CDR1 is SQVTM and CDR2 ANQGSEA. The trim removed 4 bases at V and 4 bases at J, leaving 10 bases unmatched. This CDR3 has 15 amino acids. Amplification of TCR beta CDR3 regions was performed using RNA transcripts as template. The HTBI set primed first-round TCR CDR3 RT-PCR. TCRdb re-called the multiplex PCR reads through MiXCR, storing one row per CDR3 protein. The table has 550,000 to 700,000 distinct CDR3 sequences, approximately 14% seen once. This clonotype was detected ten times or more.

The chain uses TRBV29-1 and TRBJ2-5, with 9 positions matching TRBD2. Sequenced input: blood. The TCR comes from a middle-aged woman with Graves' ophthalmopathy. The CDR3 spells CSVAGREGKVETQYF. As DNA, the CDR3 is TGCAGCGTTGCTGGGCGGGAGGGTAAGGTAGAGACCCAGTACTTC.